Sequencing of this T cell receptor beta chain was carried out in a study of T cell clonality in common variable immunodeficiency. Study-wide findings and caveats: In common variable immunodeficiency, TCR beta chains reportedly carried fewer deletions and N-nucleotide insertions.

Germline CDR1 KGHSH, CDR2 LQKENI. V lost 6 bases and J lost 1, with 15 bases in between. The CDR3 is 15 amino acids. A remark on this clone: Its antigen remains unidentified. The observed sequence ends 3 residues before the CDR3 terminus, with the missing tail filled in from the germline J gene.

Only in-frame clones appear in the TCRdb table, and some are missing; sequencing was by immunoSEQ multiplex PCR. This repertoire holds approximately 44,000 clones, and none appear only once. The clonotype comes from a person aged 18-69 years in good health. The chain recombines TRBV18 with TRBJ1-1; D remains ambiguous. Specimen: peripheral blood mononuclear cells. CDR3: CASSLLYEGNTEAFF. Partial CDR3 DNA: TGTGCCAGCTCCCTATTGTATGAGGGGAACACTGAA.